This T cell receptor beta chain was retrieved from a study of type 1 and type 2 diabetes patients. This clonotype was found a few times. Its antigen is undetermined. Germline CDR1 reads LNHNV; CDR2 reads YYDKDF (reference sequence). Trimming left V 0 bases short and J 8 bases short, with 11 bases between. This CDR3 region has 14 residues. No donor had another autoimmune disease or recent infection within four weeks. PCR was run on genomic DNA. The TCR beta CDR3 region was amplified using 30 forward and 13 reverse primers. TCRdb ran MiXCR on the multiplex PCR reads and lists one entry per CDR3 protein. Of some 250,000 distinct CDR3 sequences listed, around 47% are singletons. General study findings and limits: Both CD4+ and CD8+ type 2 diabetes repertoires showed significantly higher diversity than type 1. Some HECs seen only in T1D might also appear in more T2D or control samples.

The chain has TRBV15 and TRBJ2-1; D gene unclear. Material for sequencing was peripheral blood mononuclear cells (PBMCs). This receptor was identified in a man aged 18 to 30 with type 2 diabetes. CDR3 loop: CATSRDIRDDEQFF. CDR3 coding DNA: TGTGCCACCAGCAGAGATATCAGAGACGATGAGCAGTTCTTC.